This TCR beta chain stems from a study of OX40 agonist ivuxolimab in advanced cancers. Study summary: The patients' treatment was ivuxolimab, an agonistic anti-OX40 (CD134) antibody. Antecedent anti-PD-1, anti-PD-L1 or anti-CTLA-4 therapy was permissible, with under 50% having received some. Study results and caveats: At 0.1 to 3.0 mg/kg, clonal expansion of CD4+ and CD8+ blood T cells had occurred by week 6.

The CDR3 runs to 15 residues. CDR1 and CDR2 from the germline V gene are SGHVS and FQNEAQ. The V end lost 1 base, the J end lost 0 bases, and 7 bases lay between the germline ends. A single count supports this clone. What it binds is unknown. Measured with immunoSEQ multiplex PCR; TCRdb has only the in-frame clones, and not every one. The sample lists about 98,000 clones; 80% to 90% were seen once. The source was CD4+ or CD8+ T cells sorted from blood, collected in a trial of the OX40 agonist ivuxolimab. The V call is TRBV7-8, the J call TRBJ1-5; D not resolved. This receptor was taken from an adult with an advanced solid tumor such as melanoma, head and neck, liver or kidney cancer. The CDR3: CASSLGAVSNQPQHF. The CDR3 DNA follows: TGTGCCAGCAGCTTAGGGGCCGTTAGCAATCAGCCCCAGCATTTT.